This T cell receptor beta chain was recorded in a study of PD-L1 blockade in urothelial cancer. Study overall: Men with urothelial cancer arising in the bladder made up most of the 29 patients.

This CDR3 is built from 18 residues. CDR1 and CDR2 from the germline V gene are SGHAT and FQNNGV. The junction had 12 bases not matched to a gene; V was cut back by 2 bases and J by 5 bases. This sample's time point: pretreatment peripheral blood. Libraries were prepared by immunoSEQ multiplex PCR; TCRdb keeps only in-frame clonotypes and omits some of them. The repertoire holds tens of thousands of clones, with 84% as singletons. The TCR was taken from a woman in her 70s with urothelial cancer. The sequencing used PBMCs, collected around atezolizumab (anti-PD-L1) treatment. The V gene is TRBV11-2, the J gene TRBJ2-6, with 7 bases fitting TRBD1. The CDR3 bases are TGTGCCAGCAGCTTACTCCGGGGACAGCTCTGGAGGGCCAACGTCCTGACTTTC. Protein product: CASSLLRGQLWRANVLTF.